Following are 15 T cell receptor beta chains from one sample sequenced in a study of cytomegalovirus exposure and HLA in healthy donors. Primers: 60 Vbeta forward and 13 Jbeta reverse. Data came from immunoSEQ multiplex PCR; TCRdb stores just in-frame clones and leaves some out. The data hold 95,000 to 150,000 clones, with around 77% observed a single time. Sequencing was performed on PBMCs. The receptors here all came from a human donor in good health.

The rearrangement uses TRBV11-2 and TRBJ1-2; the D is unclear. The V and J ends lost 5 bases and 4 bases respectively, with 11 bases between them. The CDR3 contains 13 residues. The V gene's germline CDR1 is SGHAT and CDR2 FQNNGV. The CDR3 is CASSPREGYGYTF. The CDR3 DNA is TGTGCCAGCAGCCCAAGGGAGGGCTATGGCTACACCTTC. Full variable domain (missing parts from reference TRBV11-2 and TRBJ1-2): EAGVAQSPRYKIIEKRQSVAFWCNPISGHATLYWYQQILGQGPKLLIQFQNNGVVDDSQLPKDRFSAERLKGVDSTLKIQPAKLEDSAVYLCASSPREGYGYTFGSGTRLTVV.

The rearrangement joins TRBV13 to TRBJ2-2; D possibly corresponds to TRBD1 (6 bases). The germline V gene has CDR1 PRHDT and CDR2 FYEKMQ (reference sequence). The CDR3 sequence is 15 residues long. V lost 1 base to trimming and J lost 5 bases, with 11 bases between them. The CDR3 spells CASSLDRQETGELFF. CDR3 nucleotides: TGTGCCAGCAGCTTAGACCGACAGGAGACCGGGGAGCTGTTTTTT.

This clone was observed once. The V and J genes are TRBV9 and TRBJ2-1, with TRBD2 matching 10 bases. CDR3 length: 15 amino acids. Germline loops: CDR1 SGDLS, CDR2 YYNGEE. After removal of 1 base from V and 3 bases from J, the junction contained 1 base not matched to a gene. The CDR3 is CASSVLAGGYNEQFF. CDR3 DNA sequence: TGTGCCAGCAGCGTATTAGCGGGAGGCTACAATGAGCAGTTCTTC. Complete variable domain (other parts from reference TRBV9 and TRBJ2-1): DSGVTQTPKHLITATGQRVTLRCSPRSGDLSVYWYQQSLDQGLQFLIQYYNGEERAKGNILERFSAQQFPDLHSELNLSSLELGDSALYFCASSVLAGGYNEQFFGPGTRLTVL.

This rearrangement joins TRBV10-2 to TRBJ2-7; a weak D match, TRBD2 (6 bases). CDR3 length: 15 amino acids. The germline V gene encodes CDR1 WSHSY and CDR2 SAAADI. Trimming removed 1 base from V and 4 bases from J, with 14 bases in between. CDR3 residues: CASSEWDSSGYEQYF. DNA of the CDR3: TGCGCCAGCAGTGAGTGGGACTCGAGCGGTTACGAGCAGTACTTC.

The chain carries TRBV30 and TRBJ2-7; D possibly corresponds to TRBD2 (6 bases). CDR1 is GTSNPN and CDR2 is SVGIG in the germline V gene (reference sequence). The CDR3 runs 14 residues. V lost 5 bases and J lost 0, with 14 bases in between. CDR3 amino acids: CAWGGWGSSYEQYF. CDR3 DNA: TGTGCCTGGGGGGGGTGGGGGAGCTCCTACGAGCAGTACTTC.

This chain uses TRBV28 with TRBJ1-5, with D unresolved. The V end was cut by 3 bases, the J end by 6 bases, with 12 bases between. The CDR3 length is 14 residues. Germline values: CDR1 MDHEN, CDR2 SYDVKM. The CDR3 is CASSFFGMRQPQHF. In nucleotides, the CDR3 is TGTGCCAGCAGTTTTTTTGGTATGCGTCAGCCCCAGCATTTT.

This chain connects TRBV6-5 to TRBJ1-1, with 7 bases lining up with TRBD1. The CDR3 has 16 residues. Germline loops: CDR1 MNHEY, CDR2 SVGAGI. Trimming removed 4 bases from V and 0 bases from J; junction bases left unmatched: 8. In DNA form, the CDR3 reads TGTGCCAGCAGTTCTGGGGGACAGCCTATGAACACTGAAGCTTTCTTT. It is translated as CASSSGGQPMNTEAFF.

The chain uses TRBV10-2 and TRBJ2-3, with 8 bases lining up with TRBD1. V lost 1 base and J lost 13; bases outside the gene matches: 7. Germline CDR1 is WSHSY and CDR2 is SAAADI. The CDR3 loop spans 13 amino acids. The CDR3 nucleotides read TGCGCCAGCAGTGAGTTCCGGCAGGGGGCTGAGTATTTT. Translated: CASSEFRQGAEYF.

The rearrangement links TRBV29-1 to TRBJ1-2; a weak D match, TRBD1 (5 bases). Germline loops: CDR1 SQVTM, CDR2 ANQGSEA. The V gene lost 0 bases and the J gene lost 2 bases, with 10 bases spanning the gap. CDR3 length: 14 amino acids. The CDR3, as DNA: TGCAGCGTTGAAGATCTTCGGGGGAACTATGGCTACACCTTC. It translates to CSVEDLRGNYGYTF.

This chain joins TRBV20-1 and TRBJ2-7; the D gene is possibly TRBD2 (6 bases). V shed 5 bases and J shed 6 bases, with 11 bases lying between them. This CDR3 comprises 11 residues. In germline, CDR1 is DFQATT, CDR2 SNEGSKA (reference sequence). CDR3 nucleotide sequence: TGCAGTGCTGGGGCCGGGGGCGAGCAGTACTTC. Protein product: CSAGAGGEQYF.

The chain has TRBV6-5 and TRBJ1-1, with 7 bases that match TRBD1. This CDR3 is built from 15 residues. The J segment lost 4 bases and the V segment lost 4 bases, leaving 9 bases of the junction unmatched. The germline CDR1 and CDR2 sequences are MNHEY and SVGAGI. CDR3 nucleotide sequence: TGTGCCAGCAGTTCCACAGGGGAGGTGAGCACTGAAGCTTTCTTT. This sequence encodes CASSSTGEVSTEAFF.

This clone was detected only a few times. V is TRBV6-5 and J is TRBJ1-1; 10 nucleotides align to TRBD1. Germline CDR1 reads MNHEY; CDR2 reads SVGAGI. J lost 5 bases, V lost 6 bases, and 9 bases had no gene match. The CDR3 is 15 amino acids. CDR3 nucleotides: TGTGCCAGCAGCCCCTGGACAGGGGGTTTTACTGAAGCTTTCTTT. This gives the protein CASSPWTGGFTEAFF.

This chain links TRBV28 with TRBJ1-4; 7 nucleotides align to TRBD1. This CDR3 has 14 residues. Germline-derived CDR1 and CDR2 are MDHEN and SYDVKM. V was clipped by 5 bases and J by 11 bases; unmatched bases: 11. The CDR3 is CASSLDRALGKLFF. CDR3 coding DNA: TGTGCCAGCAGTCTCGACAGGGCTCTGGGCAAACTGTTTTTT.

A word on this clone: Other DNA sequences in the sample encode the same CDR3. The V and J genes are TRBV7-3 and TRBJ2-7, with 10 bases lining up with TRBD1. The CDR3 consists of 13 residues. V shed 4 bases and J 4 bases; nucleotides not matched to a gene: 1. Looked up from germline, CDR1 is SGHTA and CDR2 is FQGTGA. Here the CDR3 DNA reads TGTGCCAGCAGCTCGGACAGGGGGTACGAGCAGTACTTC. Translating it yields CASSSDRGYEQYF.

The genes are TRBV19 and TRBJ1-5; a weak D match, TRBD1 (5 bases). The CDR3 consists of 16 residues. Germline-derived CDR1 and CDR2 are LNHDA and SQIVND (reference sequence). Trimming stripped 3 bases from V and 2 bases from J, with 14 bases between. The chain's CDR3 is CASSILPSGGNQPQHF. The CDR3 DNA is TGTGCCAGTAGTATCCTTCCATCGGGGGGCAATCAGCCCCAGCATTTT.